This T cell receptor (beta chain) appears in the sequencing data of a study of radiotherapy plus CTLA-4 blockade in lung cancer. Study conclusions and caveats: Among blood TCR repertoires after radiotherapy plus ipilimumab, tumor-derived clones expanded.

The CDR3 sequence is 15 residues long. The V gene lost 0 bases and the J gene lost 4 bases, with 14 bases spanning the gap. Germline assignment: CDR1 SGDLS and CDR2 YYNGEE. Notes on this clone: Its target is not known.

The method was immunoSEQ multiplex PCR; TCRdb's version includes in-frame clones alone and lacks a portion of them. Here the sample spans 55,000 to 75,000 clones, around 76% being singletons. The input for sequencing was peripheral blood, taken from a patient treated with radiotherapy plus ipilimumab. This clonotype was sampled from a human donor with non-small cell lung cancer whose response to radiotherapy plus ipilimumab could not be evaluated. Some clones in this sample may be carry-over from other donors' samples. This chain links TRBV9 with TRBJ2-7; D may be TRBD1 (6 bases). The CDR3 DNA reads TGTGCCAGCAGCGTAGCCGGGACAAGAGGATACGAGCAGTACTTC. Translating it yields CASSVAGTRGYEQYF.